This is a list of T cell receptor beta chains from one sample in a study of blood T cell repertoires in COVID-19. TCRdb's copy holds only in-frame clones and misses some; the assay was immunoSEQ multiplex PCR. The table has roughly 250,000 clones, under 85% seen once. The material sequenced was peripheral blood. The receptors stem from a human donor with COVID-19, enrolled during active disease. The donor label of this sample is uncertain. The CDR3 runs from the conserved cysteine through the conserved F or W. Each record gives: J gene, D gene, clone size, V gene, CDR3 DNA, CDR3 protein. D genes are given only for firm matches. Size is omitted from some rows. Given values are once, few, many or a class for expanded clones.

>TRBJ1-4|TRBD1|NA|TRBV9
TGTGCCAGCAGCGAACGGACAGGGTCGGGTGAAAAACTGTTTTTT
CASSERTGSGEKLFF
>TRBJ2-7|NA|NA|TRBV9
TGTGCCAGCAGCGGGCGACAGGACTCCTACGAGCAGTACTTC
CASSGRQDSYEQYF
>TRBJ1-5|NA|NA|TRBV28
TGTGCCAGCAGGCGGGGGCCTAATCAGCCCCAGCATTTT
CASRRGPNQPQHF
>TRBJ1-1|NA|NA|TRBV5-1
TGCGCCAGCAGCTTGTCTACAGGGTTTACTGAAGCTTTCTTT
CASSLSTGFTEAFF
>TRBJ2-1|NA|NA|TRBV5-1
TGCGCCAGCAGCACATTCGGACTTTCCTACAATGAGCAGTTCTTC
CASSTFGLSYNEQFF
>TRBJ1-1|NA|NA|TRBV14
TGTGCCAGCAGCCGAGGAGGTCTACGCCGGACTGAAGCTTTCTTT
CASSRGGLRRTEAFF
>TRBJ2-3|TRBD1|NA|TRBV6-2/TRBV6-3
TGTGCCAGCAGTCAGGACAGGGTTAGAGATACGCAGTATTTT
CASSQDRVRDTQYF
>TRBJ2-2|NA|NA|TRBV5-4
TGTGCCAGCAGCTTGAAGACAGGAAAGAACACCGGGGAGCTGTTTTTT
CASSLKTGKNTGELFF
>TRBJ2-7|NA|NA|TRBV18
TGTGCCAGCTCACCACCCGTCCAGGATCCCTACGAGCAGTACTTC
CASSPPVQDPYEQYF
>TRBJ2-1|NA|NA|TRBV6-2/TRBV6-3
TGTGCCAGCAGTTACTCGAGTATTGGGCGCAATGAGCAGTTCTTC
CASSYSSIGRNEQFF
>TRBJ2-2|TRBD1|NA|TRBV19
TGTGCCAGTAGCCCTTGGGACAGCAACACCGGGGAGCTGTTTTTT
CASSPWDSNTGELFF
>TRBJ2-7|NA|NA|TRBV14
TGTGCCAGCAGCCGGGTGACGGGCTACGAGCAGTACTTC
CASSRVTGYEQYF
>TRBJ2-1|TRBD2|NA|TRBV5-1
TGCGCCAGCAGCTTGGTGGTAGCGGGAGTCAATGAGCAGTTCTTC
CASSLVVAGVNEQFF
>TRBJ1-1|NA|NA|TRBV25-1
TGTGCCAGCAGTGAATCCCCCGGGAGGGGGAACACTGAAGCTTTCTTT
CASSESPGRGNTEAFF
>TRBJ1-6|TRBD1|NA|TRBV30
TGTGCCTGGAGCCGACAGGGGGCAAGCTCCTATAATTCACCCCTCCACTTT
CAWSRQGASSYNSPLHF
>TRBJ2-1|TRBD2|NA|TRBV7-7
TGTGCTAGCAGCTCCGGACTAGCGGATTACAATGAGCAGTTCTTC
CASSSGLADYNEQFF
>TRBJ2-5|TRBD2|NA|TRBV5-8
TGTGCCAGCAGCTTGGGGGGGGGACTAGCCGAGTCGAAGACCCAGTACTTC
CASSLGGGLAESKTQYF
>TRBJ1-4|NA|NA|TRBV20-1
TGCAGTGCTCAGGCAGACGAAAAACTGTTTTTT
CSAQADEKLFF
>TRBJ2-7|TRBD1|few|TRBV30
TGTGCCTTAACTCTGGAGACAGGGGCCTACGAGCAGTACTTC
CALTLETGAYEQYF
>TRBJ2-7|NA|NA|TRBV2
TGTGCCAGCACATCTACGTTCGAGCAGTACTTC
CASTSTFEQYF
>TRBJ2-1|NA|NA|TRBV6-4
TGTGCCAGCAGCCCCGGGACTGGGTCCTACAATGAGCAGTTCTTC
CASSPGTGSYNEQFF
>TRBJ2-3|TRBD1|NA|TRBV9
TGTGCCAGCAGCAGAACAGGGGGCGCAGATACGCAGTATTTT
CASSRTGGADTQYF
>TRBJ2-2|TRBD2|many|TRBV2
TGTGCCGGAAGACTAGCCCAGAGGGGCGGGGAGCTGTTTTTT
CAGRLAQRGGELFF
>TRBJ1-4|NA|NA|TRBV19
TGTGCCTCCACGGGACAAGGGAATGAAAAACTGTTTTTT
CASTGQGNEKLFF
>TRBJ2-2|NA|NA|TRBV6-6
TGTGCCAGCAGTCCTACAGGGCCCGGGGAGCTGTTTTTT
CASSPTGPGELFF
>TRBJ1-5|TRBD1|NA|TRBV12-3/TRBV12-4
TGTGCCAGCAGTTTATCAGGGGGGCAGCCCCAGCATTTT
CASSLSGGQPQHF
>TRBJ2-4|NA|NA|TRBV19
TGTGCCAGTATTCCCCCCCTCAGGGGCGCCAACATTCAGTACTTC
CASIPPLRGANIQYF
>TRBJ2-3|TRBD2|NA|TRBV5-4
TGTGCCAGCAGCTCGGGACTAGCAAGCGATACGCAGTATTTT
CASSSGLASDTQYF
>TRBJ1-2|NA|NA|TRBV7-2
TGTGCCAGCAGCTTCCACGCGGGGAGGGGGTATGGCTACACCTTC
CASSFHAGRGYGYTF
>TRBJ2-1|NA|NA|TRBV19
TGTGCCAGTAGTAAAGGTGAAAGCGGACTCTCCTACAATGAGCAGTTCTTC
CASSKGESGLSYNEQFF
>TRBJ1-5|NA|NA|TRBV11-2
TGTGCCAGCAGCACCACTGGACAAAGCAATCAGCCCCAGCATTTT
CASSTTGQSNQPQHF
>TRBJ2-1|TRBD2|NA|TRBV24-1
TGTGCCACCAGTGACCCTGGACTAGCGGGAGACAATGAGCAGTTCTTC
CATSDPGLAGDNEQFF
>TRBJ1-4|NA|NA|TRBV25-1
TGTGCCAGCAGTGAATATCAGGACAGCTATGAAAAACTGTTTTTT
CASSEYQDSYEKLFF
>TRBJ2-2|NA|NA|TRBV9
TGTGCCAGCAGTGCAGGGTTTTCCGGGGAGCTGTTTTTT
CASSAGFSGELFF
>TRBJ2-7|TRBD1|few|TRBV11-1
TGTGCCAGCAGCTTATGGGACAGGGGACCCTACGAGCAGTACTTC
CASSLWDRGPYEQYF
>TRBJ1-3|NA|NA|TRBV18
TGTGCCAGCTCCACGCCGGGAGGTGGAAACACCATATATTTT
CASSTPGGGNTIYF
>TRBJ1-5|TRBD1|NA|TRBV6-1
TGTGCCAGCAGTGAACGAAGGACAGGGGGCATTCAGCCCCAGCATTTT
CASSERRTGGIQPQHF
>TRBJ1-1|NA|NA|TRBV10-1
TGCGCCAGCAGTGACGGGGCAGGGGTCCCGAACACTGAAGCTTTCTTT
CASSDGAGVPNTEAFF
>TRBJ1-1|NA|NA|TRBV28
TGTGCCAGCAGACCTGGGGGCGCGATCGCTGAAGCTTTCTTT
CASRPGGAIAEAFF
>TRBJ2-7|TRBD1|NA|TRBV28
TGTGCCAGTTTCAAACAGGGGATCTACGAGCAGTACTTC
CASFKQGIYEQYF
>TRBJ2-5|NA|NA|TRBV5-4
TGTGCCAGCTCTACCCCTCCGGGAGAGACCCAGTACTTC
CASSTPPGETQYF
>TRBJ1-5|NA|NA|TRBV2
TGTGCCAGCAGAGGGAGAACGAATCAGCCCCAGCATTTT
CASRGRTNQPQHF
>TRBJ1-5|NA|NA|TRBV2
TGTGCCAGCAGTGAAATCAGGGGAGTTCAGCCCCAGCATTTT
CASSEIRGVQPQHF
>TRBJ1-2|NA|NA|TRBV5-4
TGTGCCAGCAGCCGTAACAGGGATAACTATGGCTACACCTTC
CASSRNRDNYGYTF
>TRBJ2-7|TRBD2|NA|TRBV7-8
TGTGCCAGCAGCTTACTAGCGGGAGCTTACGAGCAGTACTTC
CASSLLAGAYEQYF
>TRBJ2-3|TRBD2|NA|TRBV29-1
TGCAGCGGCGGACTAGCGGGAGATACGCAGTATTTT
CSGGLAGDTQYF
>TRBJ1-5|NA|NA|TRBV3-1/TRBV3-2
TGTGCCAGCAGCCAAGGCGGAGGGGAGCCCCAGCATTTT
CASSQGGGEPQHF
>TRBJ2-3|NA|NA|TRBV28
TGTGCCAGCAGCTCCCCTAGCACAGATACGCAGTATTTT
CASSSPSTDTQYF
>TRBJ1-3|NA|few|TRBV28
TGTGCCAGCAGTTTAGGGGGCAGGGGAAACACCATATATTTT
CASSLGGRGNTIYF
>TRBJ1-1|TRBD1|NA|TRBV18
TGTGCCAGCTCCCCCCAAACCCCGGACAGGGGGTTGACTGAAGCTTTCTTT
CASSPQTPDRGLTEAFF
>TRBJ1-4|TRBD1|NA|TRBV5-6
TGTGCCAGCAGCCCCGGGACAGGGGATTCAGCAACTAATGAAAAACTGTTTTTT
CASSPGTGDSATNEKLFF
>TRBJ1-2|TRBD1|NA|TRBV19
TGTGCCAGTACCCTACAGGGGACCCCCTTAGGCCTCGGCTACACCTTC
CASTLQGTPLGLGYTF
>TRBJ1-1|NA|NA|TRBV4-2
TGTGCCAGCAGCCAAGTGGTCGGTTTTGACTCCGACACTGAAGCTTTCTTT
CASSQVVGFDSDTEAFF
>TRBJ1-6|NA|NA|TRBV11-2
TGTGCCAGCAGCCTCGGGACTCATAATTCACCCCTCCACTTT
CASSLGTHNSPLHF
>TRBJ2-7|TRBD2|NA|TRBV9
TGTGCCAGCAGCCCTAGCGGGAGTACCTACGAGCAGTACTTC
CASSPSGSTYEQYF
>TRBJ2-1|NA|NA|TRBV18
TGTGCCAGCTCACCACGAGGGTTCGACAATGAGCAGTTCTTC
CASSPRGFDNEQFF